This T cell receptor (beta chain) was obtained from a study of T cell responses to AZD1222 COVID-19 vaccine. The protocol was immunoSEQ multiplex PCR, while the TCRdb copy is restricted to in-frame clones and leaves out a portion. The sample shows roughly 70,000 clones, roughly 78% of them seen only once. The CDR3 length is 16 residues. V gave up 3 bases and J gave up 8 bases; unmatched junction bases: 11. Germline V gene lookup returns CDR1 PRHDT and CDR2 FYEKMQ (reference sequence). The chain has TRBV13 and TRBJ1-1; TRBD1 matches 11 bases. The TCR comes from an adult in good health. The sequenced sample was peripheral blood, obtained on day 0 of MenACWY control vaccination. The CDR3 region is CASSFYMLRDRGEAFF. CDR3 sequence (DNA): TGTGCCAGCAGCTTTTATATGCTCCGGGACAGGGGGGAAGCTTTCTTT.